These 6 T cell receptor beta chains came from one sample sequenced in a study of regulatory T cells in long-lasting Graves disease. Specified time point: newly diagnosed GD, antithyroid drugs for less than 3 months. The TCR library used RNA extracted from PBMCs. Library construction for TCR beta used iRepertoire HTBI primers and Arm-PCR of CDR3 regions. TCRdb ran MiXCR on the multiplex PCR reads and lists one entry per CDR3 protein. The data contain about 330,000 distinct CDR3 sequences, around 16% of them singletons. The same data also contributed to another study, on T cells in Graves' hyperthyroidism and ophthalmopathy.

Sequenced here: peripheral blood mononuclear cells (PBMCs), sampled at new diagnosis, from a patient treated with antithyroid drugs. Receptors were obtained from a woman aged 18-29 years with Graves disease.

Notes on this clonotype: A read error may explain this, as a much larger clone is one base away. The V call is TRBV6-1, the J call TRBJ2-5; the D gene is possibly TRBD2 (5 bases). Germline V lookup: CDR1 MNHNS, CDR2 SASEGT. This CDR3 contains 13 residues. The CDR3: CTSSGTQRETQYF. DNA of the CDR3: TGTACCAGCAGTGGAACCCAGCGGGAGACCCAGTACTTC.

There are many counts of this clonotype. The rearrangement uses TRBV27 and TRBJ2-3; 10 bases match TRBD1. This CDR3 spans 16 amino acids. Germline V gene lookup returns CDR1 MNHEY and CDR2 SMNVEV (reference sequence). Trimming took 7 bases from V and 2 from J; bases not matched to a gene: 9. This CDR3 is CASTTGTGATTDTQYF. In DNA, the CDR3 is TGTGCCAGCACCACGGGGACAGGGGCCACCACAGATACGCAGTATTTT.

A few counts support this clonotype. The chain combines TRBV19 with TRBJ2-5, with 9 bases identical to TRBD2. In germline, CDR1 is LNHDA, CDR2 SQIVND (reference sequence). The CDR3 length is 16 residues. Germline trimming cut 1 base from V and 2 bases from J; bases unmatched to any gene: 5. CDR3 in DNA: TGTGCCAGTAGTATAGGCGCGGGAGGGCCACAAGAGACCCAGTACTTC. Its protein is CASSIGAGGPQETQYF.

This clonotype was counted at least ten times. This chain links TRBV6-2 or TRBV6-3 with TRBJ1-1; D ambiguous. V lost 6 bases to trimming and J lost 2 bases, with 7 bases between them. The CDR3 has 12 amino acids. Germline CDR1 reads MNHEY; CDR2 reads SVGEGT. CDR3 coding DNA: TGTGCCAGCAGACCATCCAACACTGAAGCTTTCTTT. Its translation: CASRPSNTEAFF.

The table lists this clonotype with many counts. J is TRBJ2-1 and V is TRBV7-9; D possibly corresponds to TRBD2 (5 bases). From germline, CDR1 is SEHNR and CDR2 FQNEAQ (reference sequence). V lost 5 bases and J lost 6, with 17 bases in between. The CDR3 has 15 amino acids. CDR3 amino acids: CASSQPLGDTNEQFF. CDR3 sequence (DNA): TGTGCCAGCAGCCAACCGCTCGGGGATACCAATGAGCAGTTCTTC.

There are a few counts of this clonotype. The rearrangement links TRBV6-1 to TRBJ1-1; D is ambiguous. The germline gives CDR1 MNHNS, CDR2 SASEGT. The CDR3 consists of 14 residues. V lost 5 bases to trimming and J lost 7 bases, with 17 bases between them. CDR3 in DNA: TGTGCCAGCAGTACCGAAGGACGGATCGATGAAGCTTTCTTT. Translating gives CASSTEGRIDEAFF.